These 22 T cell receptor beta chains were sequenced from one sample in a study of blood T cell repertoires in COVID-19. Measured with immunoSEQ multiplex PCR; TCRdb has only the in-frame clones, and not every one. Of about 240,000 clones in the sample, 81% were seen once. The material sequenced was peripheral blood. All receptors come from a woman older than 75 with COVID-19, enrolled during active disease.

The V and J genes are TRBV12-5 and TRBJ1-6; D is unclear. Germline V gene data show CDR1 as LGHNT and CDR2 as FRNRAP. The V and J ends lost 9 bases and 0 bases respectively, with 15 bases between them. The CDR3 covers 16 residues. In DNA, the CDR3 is TGTGCTAGAGTGAATCGTACTAGCTCCTATAATTCACCCCTCCACTTT. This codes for CARVNRTSSYNSPLHF.

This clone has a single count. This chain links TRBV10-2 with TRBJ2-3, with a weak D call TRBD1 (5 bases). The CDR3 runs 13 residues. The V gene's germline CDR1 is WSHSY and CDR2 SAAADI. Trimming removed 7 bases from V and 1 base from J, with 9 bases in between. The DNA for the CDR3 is TGCGCCAGCACCGGCAGGGGCACAGATACGCAGTATTTT. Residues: CASTGRGTDTQYF.

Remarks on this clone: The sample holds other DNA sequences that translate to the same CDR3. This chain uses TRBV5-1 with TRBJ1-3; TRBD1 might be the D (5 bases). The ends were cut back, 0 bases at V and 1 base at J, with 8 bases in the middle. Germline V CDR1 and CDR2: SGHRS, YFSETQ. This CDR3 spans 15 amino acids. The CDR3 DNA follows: TGCGCCAGCAGCTTGGATGGGGCTTCTGGAAACACCATATATTTT. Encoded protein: CASSLDGASGNTIYF.

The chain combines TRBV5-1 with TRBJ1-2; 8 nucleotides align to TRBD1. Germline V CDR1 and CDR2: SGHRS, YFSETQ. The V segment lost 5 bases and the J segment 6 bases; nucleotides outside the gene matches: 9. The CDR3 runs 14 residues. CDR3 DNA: TGCGCCAGCAGTCGGGACAGGCTATTAGATGGCTACACCTTC. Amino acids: CASSRDRLLDGYTF. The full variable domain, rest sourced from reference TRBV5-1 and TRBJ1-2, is KAGVTQTPRYLIKTRGQQVTLSCSPISGHRSVSWYQQTPGQGLQFLFEYFSETQRNKGNFPGRFSGRQFSNSRSEMNVSTLELGDSALYLCASSRDRLLDGYTFGSGTRLTVV.

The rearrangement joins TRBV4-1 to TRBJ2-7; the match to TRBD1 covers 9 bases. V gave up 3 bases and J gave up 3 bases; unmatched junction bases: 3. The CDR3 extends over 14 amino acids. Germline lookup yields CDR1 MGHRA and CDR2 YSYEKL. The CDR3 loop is CASSQDRGIYEQYF. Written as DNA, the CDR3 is TGCGCCAGCAGCCAGGACAGGGGAATCTACGAGCAGTACTTC.

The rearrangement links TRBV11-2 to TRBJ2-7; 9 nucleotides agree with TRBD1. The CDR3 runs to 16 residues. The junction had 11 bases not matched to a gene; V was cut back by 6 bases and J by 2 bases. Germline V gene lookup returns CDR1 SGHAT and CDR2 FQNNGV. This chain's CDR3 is CASRRTGTGRTYEQYF. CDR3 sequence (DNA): TGTGCCAGCAGGCGCACCGGGACAGGGAGGACCTACGAGCAGTACTTC.

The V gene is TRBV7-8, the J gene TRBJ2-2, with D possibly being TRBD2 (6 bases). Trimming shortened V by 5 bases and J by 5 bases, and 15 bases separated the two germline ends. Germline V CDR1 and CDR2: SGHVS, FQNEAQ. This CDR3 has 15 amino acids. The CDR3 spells CASSPMGTLTGELFF. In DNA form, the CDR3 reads TGTGCCAGCAGCCCCATGGGGACTCTGACCGGGGAGCTGTTTTTT.

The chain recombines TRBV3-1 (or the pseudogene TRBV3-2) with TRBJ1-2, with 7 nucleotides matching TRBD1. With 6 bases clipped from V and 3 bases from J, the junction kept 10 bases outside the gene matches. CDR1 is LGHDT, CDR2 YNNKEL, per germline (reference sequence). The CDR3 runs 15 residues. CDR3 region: CASSGRGKLDYGYTF. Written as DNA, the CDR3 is TGTGCCAGCAGTGGCAGGGGGAAGTTGGACTATGGCTACACCTTC.

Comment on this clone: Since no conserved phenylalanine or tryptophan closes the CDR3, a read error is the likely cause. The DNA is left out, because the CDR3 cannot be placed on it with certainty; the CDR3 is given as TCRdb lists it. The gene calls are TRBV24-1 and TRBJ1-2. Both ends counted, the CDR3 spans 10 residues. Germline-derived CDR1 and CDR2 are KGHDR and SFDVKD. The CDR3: CATSDRSGGT.

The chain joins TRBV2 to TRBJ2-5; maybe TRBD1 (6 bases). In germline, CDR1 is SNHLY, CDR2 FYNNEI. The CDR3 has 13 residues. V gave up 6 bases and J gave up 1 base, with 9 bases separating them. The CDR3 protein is CASSVQGQETQYF. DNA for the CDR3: TGTGCCAGCAGCGTACAGGGCCAAGAGACCCAGTACTTC.

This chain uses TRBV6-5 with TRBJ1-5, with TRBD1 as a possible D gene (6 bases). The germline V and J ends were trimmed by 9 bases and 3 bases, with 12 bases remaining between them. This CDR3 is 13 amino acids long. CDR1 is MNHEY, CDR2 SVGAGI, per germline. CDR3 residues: CASSRDINQPQHF. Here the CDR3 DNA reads TGTGCCAGTTCCAGGGACATCAATCAGCCCCAGCATTTT.

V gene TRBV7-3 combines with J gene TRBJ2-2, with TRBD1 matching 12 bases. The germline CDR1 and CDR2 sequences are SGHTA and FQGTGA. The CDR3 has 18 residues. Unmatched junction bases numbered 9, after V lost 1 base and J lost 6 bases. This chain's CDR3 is CASSLRPPGTGGAGELFF. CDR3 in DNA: TGTGCCAGCAGCTTAAGGCCCCCCGGGACAGGGGGCGCCGGGGAGCTGTTTTTT. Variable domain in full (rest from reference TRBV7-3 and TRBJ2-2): GAGVSQTPSNKVTEKGKYVELRCDPISGHTALYWYRQSLGQGPEFLIYFQGTGAADDSGLPNDRFFAVRPEGSVSTLKIQRTERGDSAVYLCASSLRPPGTGGAGELFFGEGSRLTVL.

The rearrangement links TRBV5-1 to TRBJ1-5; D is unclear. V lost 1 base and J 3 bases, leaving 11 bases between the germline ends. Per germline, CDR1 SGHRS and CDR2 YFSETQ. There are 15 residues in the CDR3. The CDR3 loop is CASSLNPLDNQPQHF. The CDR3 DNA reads TGCGCCAGCAGCTTGAACCCACTCGACAATCAGCCCCAGCATTTT.

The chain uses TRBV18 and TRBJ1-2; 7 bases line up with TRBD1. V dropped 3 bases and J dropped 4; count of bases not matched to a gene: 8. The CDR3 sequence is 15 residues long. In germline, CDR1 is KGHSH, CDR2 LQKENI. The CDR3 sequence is CASSPGMGQIYGYTF. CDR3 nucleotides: TGTGCCAGCTCACCGGGAATGGGACAGATCTATGGCTACACCTTC. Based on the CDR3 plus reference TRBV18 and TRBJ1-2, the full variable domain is NAGVMQNPRHLVRRRGQEARLRCSPMKGHSHVYWYRQLPEEGLKFMVYLQKENIIDESGMPKERFSAEFPKEGPSILRIQQVVRGDSAAYFCASSPGMGQIYGYTFGSGTRLTVV.

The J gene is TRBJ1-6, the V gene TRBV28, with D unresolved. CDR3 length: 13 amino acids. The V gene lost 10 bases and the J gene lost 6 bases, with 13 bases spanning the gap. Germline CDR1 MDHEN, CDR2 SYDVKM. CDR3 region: CATLRAVNSPLHF. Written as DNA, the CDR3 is TGTGCCACCCTGCGGGCAGTTAATTCACCCCTCCACTTT.

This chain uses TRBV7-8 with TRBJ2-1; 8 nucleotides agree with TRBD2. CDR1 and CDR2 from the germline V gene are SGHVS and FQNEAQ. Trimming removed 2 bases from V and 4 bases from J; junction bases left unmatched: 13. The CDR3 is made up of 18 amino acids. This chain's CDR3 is CASSLTPFTGTSYNEQFF. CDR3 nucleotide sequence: TGTGCCAGCAGCTTAACACCGTTCACGGGGACTAGTTACAATGAGCAGTTCTTC.

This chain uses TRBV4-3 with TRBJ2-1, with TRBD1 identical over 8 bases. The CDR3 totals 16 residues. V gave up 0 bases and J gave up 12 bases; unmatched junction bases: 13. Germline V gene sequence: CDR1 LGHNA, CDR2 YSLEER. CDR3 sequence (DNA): TGCGCCAGCAGCCAAGAGAGGGGGACAGGTTCTTCTAGGCAGTTCTTC. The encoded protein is CASSQERGTGSSRQFF.

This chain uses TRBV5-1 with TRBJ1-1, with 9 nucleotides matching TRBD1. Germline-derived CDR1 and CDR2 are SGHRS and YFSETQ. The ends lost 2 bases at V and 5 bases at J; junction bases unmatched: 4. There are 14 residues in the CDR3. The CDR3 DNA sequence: TGCGCCAGCAGCTTACAGGGGGCGCTTACTGAAGCTTTCTTT. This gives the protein CASSLQGALTEAFF.

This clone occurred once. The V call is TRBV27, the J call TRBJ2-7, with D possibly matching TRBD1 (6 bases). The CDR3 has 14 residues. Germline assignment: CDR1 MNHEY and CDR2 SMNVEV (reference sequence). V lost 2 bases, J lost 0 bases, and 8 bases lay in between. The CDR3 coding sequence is TGTGCCAGCAGTTTACCAGGGGACTCCTACGAGCAGTACTTC. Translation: CASSLPGDSYEQYF.

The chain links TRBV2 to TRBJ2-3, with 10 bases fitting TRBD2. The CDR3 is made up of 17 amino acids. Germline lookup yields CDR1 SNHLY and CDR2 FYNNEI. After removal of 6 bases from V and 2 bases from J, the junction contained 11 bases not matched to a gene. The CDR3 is CASRRQAGGANTDTQYF. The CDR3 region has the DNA TGTGCCAGCAGGAGGCAAGCGGGGGGGGCGAACACAGATACGCAGTATTTT.

CDR3 coding DNA: TGCGCCAGCCAAAGCGGAAACTCTGGGGCCAACGTCCTGACTTTC. Residues: CASQSGNSGANVLTF. The chain carries TRBV5-1 and TRBJ2-6, with D perhaps TRBD2 (5 bases). The CDR3 runs to 15 residues. Trimming removed 7 bases at V and 0 bases at J, with 11 bases between. Per germline, CDR1 SGHRS and CDR2 YFSETQ.

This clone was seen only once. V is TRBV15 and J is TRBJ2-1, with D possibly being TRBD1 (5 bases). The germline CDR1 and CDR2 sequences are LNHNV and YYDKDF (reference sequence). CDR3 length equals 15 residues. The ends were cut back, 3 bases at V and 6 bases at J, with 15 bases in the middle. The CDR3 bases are TGTGCCACCAGCAGTGAGAGGACAAAGAGCAATGAGCAGTTCTTC. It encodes CATSSERTKSNEQFF. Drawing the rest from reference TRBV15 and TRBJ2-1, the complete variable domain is DAMVIQNPRYQVTQFGKPVTLSCSQTLNHNVMYWYQQKSSQAPKLLFHYYDKDFNNEADTPDNFQSRRPNTSFCFLDIRSPGLGDTAMYLCATSSERTKSNEQFFGPGTRLTVL.